Following are 18 T cell receptor beta chains from one sample sequenced in a study of cytomegalovirus exposure and HLA in healthy donors. The PCR had 60 Vbeta and 13 Jbeta primers. Here immunoSEQ multiplex PCR was the method, and the copy in TCRdb shows in-frame clones only, minus some. The sample yields approximately 97,000 clones, around 77% seen once. Sequenced material: PBMCs. The source of these receptors is a male donor in good health and CMV-seropositive.

V gene TRBV2 combines with J gene TRBJ2-7; 9 bases match TRBD2. With V trimmed by 4 bases and J by 4 bases, 5 bases remained unmatched. This CDR3 spans 14 amino acids. Per the germline V gene, CDR1 is SNHLY and CDR2 is FYNNEI. The DNA of the CDR3 is TGTGCCAGCAGTGCGGCGGGAGGGTTGTACGAGCAGTACTTC. As protein: CASSAAGGLYEQYF.

The chain uses TRBV29-1 and TRBJ1-1, with D possibly being TRBD1 (6 bases). Germline CDR1 and CDR2: SQVTM and ANQGSEA. The CDR3 loop spans 12 amino acids. V lost 7 bases to trimming and J lost 6 bases, with 15 bases between them. CDR3: CSAYRDVAEAFF. The DNA of the CDR3 is TGCAGCGCCTACAGGGATGTCGCTGAAGCTTTCTTT.

This clone occurred once. This chain joins TRBV28 and TRBJ2-7, with D maybe TRBD2 (6 bases). V gave up 5 bases and J gave up 4 bases, with 12 bases separating them. The CDR3 extends over 13 amino acids. Looked up from germline, CDR1 is MDHEN and CDR2 is SYDVKM. The CDR3 protein is CASSTGGTYEQYF. The CDR3 nucleotides read TGTGCCAGCAGTACCGGCGGGACTTACGAGCAGTACTTC.

V is TRBV6-6 and J is TRBJ2-7; unclear D gene. The V end was cut by 3 bases, the J end by 5 bases, with 11 bases between. The CDR3 sequence is 13 residues long. From germline, CDR1 is MNHNY and CDR2 SVGAGI (reference sequence). The CDR3 reads CASSYAVWHEQYF. The CDR3 region has the DNA TGTGCCAGCAGTTATGCGGTCTGGCACGAGCAGTACTTC.

The rearrangement uses TRBV19 and TRBJ2-1; D might be TRBD2 (5 bases). The V gene lost 1 base and the J gene lost 2 bases, with 9 bases spanning the gap. This CDR3 has 15 amino acids. The germline V gene has CDR1 LNHDA and CDR2 SQIVND (reference sequence). CDR3 nucleotides: TGTGCCAGTAGTATAGGACCCGGGACCTACAATGAGCAGTTCTTC. This gives the protein CASSIGPGTYNEQFF. Full variable domain (rest looked up from reference TRBV19 and TRBJ2-1): DGGITQSPKYLFRKEGQNVTLSCEQNLNHDAMYWYRQDPGQGLRLIYYSQIVNDFQKGDIAEGYSVSREKKESFPLTVTSAQKNPTAFYLCASSIGPGTYNEQFFGPGTRLTVL.

This chain links TRBV7-3 with TRBJ2-1; possible D gene TRBD1, 5 bases. The CDR3 is 16 residues long. Germline values: CDR1 SGHTA, CDR2 FQGTGA. V lost 0 bases to trimming and J lost 2 bases, with 11 bases between them. The CDR3, as DNA: TGTGCCAGCAGCTTAACGACAGCTAACCCCTACAATGAGCAGTTCTTC. Protein sequence: CASSLTTANPYNEQFF. The variable domain in full, with the rest retrieved from reference TRBV7-3 and TRBJ2-1, is GAGVSQTPSNKVTEKGKYVELRCDPISGHTALYWYRQSLGQGPEFLIYFQGTGAADDSGLPNDRFFAVRPEGSVSTLKIQRTERGDSAVYLCASSLTTANPYNEQFFGPGTRLTVL.

The chain links TRBV10-2 to TRBJ2-1; perhaps TRBD2 as D (5 bases). Germline CDR1 reads WSHSY; CDR2 reads SAAADI. Trimming stripped 0 bases from V and 11 bases from J, with 11 bases between. CDR3 length: 13 residues. In DNA form, the CDR3 reads TGCGCCAGCAGTGAGTCGGTGGTAGCGAAGCAGTTCTTC. It codes for CASSESVVAKQFF.

The CDR3 nucleotides read TGCAGCGTTGTCCTTGGTACTAGGAAGGAGACCCAGTACTTC. Amino acids: CSVVLGTRKETQYF. The rearrangement joins TRBV29-1 to TRBJ2-5, with D tentatively TRBD2 (5 bases). The CDR3 has 14 residues. V lost 4 bases, J lost 5 bases, and 17 bases lay in between. The germline gives CDR1 SQVTM, CDR2 ANQGSEA.

The chain links TRBV5-6 to TRBJ2-7; D uncertain. The CDR3 is made up of 16 amino acids. Germline CDR1 and CDR2: SGHDT and YYEEEE. V was cut by 0 bases and J by 4 bases, with 17 bases left in between. For the CDR3, the DNA is TGTGCCAGCAGCTTGGGATCAACTCCTGATGCGTACGAGCAGTACTTC. Protein sequence: CASSLGSTPDAYEQYF. The full variable domain, completed using reference TRBV5-6 and TRBJ2-7, is DAGVTQSPTHLIKTRGQQVTLRCSPKSGHDTVSWYQQALGQGPQFIFQYYEEEERQRGNFPDRFSGHQFPNYSSELNVNALLLGDSALYLCASSLGSTPDAYEQYFGPGTRLTVT.

The chain links TRBV19 to TRBJ2-7; D is perhaps TRBD2 (6 bases). Germline CDR1 is LNHDA and CDR2 is SQIVND (reference sequence). Trimming shortened V by 4 bases and J by 4 bases, and 14 bases separated the two germline ends. The CDR3 is made up of 14 amino acids. The CDR3 sequence: CASSTPGLKYEQYF. The CDR3, as DNA: TGTGCCAGTAGTACCCCGGGACTTAAGTACGAGCAGTACTTC.

The gene calls are TRBV28 and TRBJ2-7; 8 bases map to TRBD1. CDR1 is MDHEN and CDR2 is SYDVKM in the germline V gene. J gave up 2 bases and V 5 bases, and 8 bases lay outside the gene matches. The CDR3 totals 15 residues. This CDR3 is CASSLPTTGAYEQYF. In nucleotides, the CDR3 is TGTGCCAGCAGTCTCCCCACGACAGGGGCCTACGAGCAGTACTTC.

This clone has just a few counts. The rearrangement links TRBV19 to TRBJ1-1; D possibly corresponds to TRBD1 (5 bases). The CDR3 has 14 residues. The V and J ends lost 5 bases and 3 bases respectively, with 13 bases between them. Per germline, CDR1 LNHDA and CDR2 SQIVND (reference sequence). CDR3: CASSYQGGDTEAFF. CDR3 DNA sequence: TGTGCCAGTAGTTACCAGGGTGGAGACACTGAAGCTTTCTTT.

This clone occurred a few times. This rearrangement joins TRBV7-2 to TRBJ2-7, with D possibly being TRBD1 (6 bases). The CDR3 contains 14 residues. Trimming took off 7 bases at V and 5 bases at J, with 18 bases between the two ends. Germline V gives CDR1 SGHTA, CDR2 FQGNSA. The CDR3 loop is CASNPGRGIHEQYF. CDR3 DNA sequence: TGTGCCAGCAACCCCGGCAGGGGAATCCACGAGCAGTACTTC.

The genes are TRBV27 and TRBJ2-1; the match to TRBD2 covers 11 bases. The ends lost 7 bases at V and 9 bases at J; junction bases unmatched: 14. Per germline, CDR1 MNHEY and CDR2 SMNVEV (reference sequence). There are 16 residues in the CDR3. The CDR3: CASTLGVAGGTTEQFF. Written as DNA, the CDR3 is TGTGCCAGCACCCTAGGGGTAGCGGGAGGGACAACTGAGCAGTTCTTC.

The chain uses TRBV10-2 and TRBJ1-1, with 8 bases matching TRBD1. CDR1 and CDR2 (germline): WSHSY, SAAADI. V gave up 9 bases and J gave up 7 bases; unmatched junction bases: 7. The CDR3 totals 12 residues. The CDR3 sequence is CASGQGIGEAFF. The CDR3, as DNA: TGCGCCAGTGGACAGGGTATTGGTGAAGCTTTCTTT.

This chain uses TRBV7-2 with TRBJ1-3; the match to TRBD1 covers 7 bases. The CDR3 has 12 residues. Germline CDR1 and CDR2: SGHTA and FQGNSA. With V trimmed by 9 bases and J by 9 bases, 8 bases remained unmatched. The DNA for the CDR3 is TGTGCCAGACAGGGGAGGCCGCGCACCATATATTTT. Protein product: CARQGRPRTIYF. Full variable domain (rest looked up from reference TRBV7-2 and TRBJ1-3): GAGVSQSPSNKVTEKGKDVELRCDPISGHTALYWYRQSLGQGLEFLIYFQGNSAPDKSGLPSDRFSAERTGGSVSTLTIQRTQQEDSAVYLCARQGRPRTIYFGEGSWLTVV.

V and J are TRBV7-2 and TRBJ2-1; 7 bases fit TRBD2. This CDR3 region has 16 residues. V shed 5 bases and J 0 bases; nucleotides not matched to a gene: 7. CDR1 is SGHTA and CDR2 is FQGNSA in the germline V gene. This CDR3 is CASSLVAGSSYNEQFF. The CDR3 DNA reads as TGTGCCAGCAGCCTCGTAGCGGGCTCCTCCTACAATGAGCAGTTCTTC.

The chain carries TRBV28 and TRBJ2-5, with 10 bases that match TRBD2. Germline-derived CDR1 and CDR2 are MDHEN and SYDVKM. This CDR3 has 15 amino acids. V lost 6 bases, J lost 4 bases, and 8 bases stayed unmatched. The CDR3 region is CASSSPLAGVETQYF. CDR3 nucleotides: TGTGCCAGCAGCTCCCCCCTAGCGGGAGTAGAGACCCAGTACTTC.